The rows below give T cell receptor beta chains drawn from one sample of a study of shared clonotypes between healthy human individuals. Assay: immunoSEQ multiplex PCR; the TCRdb copy retains only in-frame clones and omits some. The table shows a few million clones, with about 92% occurring only once. The sequenced material came from naive CD4+ T cells sorted from blood. These receptors all stem from a man aged 18 to 29 in good health. The CDR3 runs from the conserved cysteine through the conserved F or W. D genes are given only for firm matches. Only part of the rows carry a size: once, few, many, or a class if the clone is expanded.

abundance,d_gene,j_gene,v_gene,CDR3nt,CDR3aa
NA,NA,TRBJ1-1,TRBV6-6,TGTGCCAGCAGTTACGGGGGGCGCACTGAAGCTTTCTTT,CASSYGGRTEAFF
once,TRBD2,TRBJ2-1,TRBV7-9,TGTGCCAGCAGCTTAGGTCCCCTACTAGCGGGAGGGCCCCATGAGCAGTTCTTC,CASSLGPLLAGGPHEQFF
NA,NA,TRBJ1-3,TRBV19,TGTGCCAGTAGTATCCTTTTCATGGAGACCTCTGGAAACACCATATATTTT,CASSILFMETSGNTIYF
NA,NA,TRBJ1-3,TRBV25-1,TGTGCCAGCAGTATAACCTCTGGAAACACCATATATTTT,CASSITSGNTIYF
NA,TRBD2,TRBJ2-2,TRBV7-2,TGTGCCAGCAGCTCTCTAGCGGGAGTGAACACCGGGGAGCTGTTTTTT,CASSSLAGVNTGELFF
few,TRBD2,TRBJ2-2,TRBV4-1,TGCGCCAGCAGCCAGTGGGGGGGAGCCGGGGAGCTGTTTTTT,CASSQWGGAGELFF
NA,TRBD2,TRBJ2-7,TRBV6-5,TGTGCCAGCAGCCGGGGGGGTAATGAGCAGTACTTC,CASSRGGNEQYF
NA,TRBD1,TRBJ1-2,TRBV5-1,TGCGCCAGCAGCCTCGGACAGGAGAACTATGGCTACACCTTC,CASSLGQENYGYTF
NA,NA,TRBJ1-6,TRBV5-4,TGTGCCAGCAGCTCGAGGACCAGCAACTATAATTCACCCCTCCACTTT,CASSSRTSNYNSPLHF
NA,NA,TRBJ1-2,TRBV7-9,TGTGCCAGCAGCTATGGACGGAATCCTAACTATGGCTACACCTTC,CASSYGRNPNYGYTF
NA,TRBD1,TRBJ2-5,TRBV5-1,TGCGCCAGCAGCTTGGTAGGGACAGCCCAGACCCAGTACTTC,CASSLVGTAQTQYF
NA,NA,TRBJ2-2,TRBV5-1,TGCGCCAGCAGAGAAACCGGGACGGCCTACACCGGGGAGCTGTTTTTT,CASRETGTAYTGELFF
NA,NA,TRBJ1-5,TRBV5-6,TGTGCCAGCAGCTTAGCCCCGGATAGCAATCAGCCCCAGCATTTT,CASSLAPDSNQPQHF
NA,NA,TRBJ2-6,TRBV4-1,TGCGCCAGCAGCCAAGATGGGGGAGACGGAGCTCTGGGGGCCAACGTCCTGACTTTC,CASSQDGGDGALGANVLTF
NA,NA,TRBJ1-4,TRBV5-4,TGTGCCAGCAGCCACCGGGACACGGTCGAAAAACTGTTTTTT,CASSHRDTVEKLFF
NA,TRBD1,TRBJ2-3,TRBV10-3,TGTGCCATCAAAACGGACAGGGGCACAGATACGCAGTATTTT,CAIKTDRGTDTQYF
NA,NA,TRBJ2-7,TRBV5-6,TGTGCCAGCAGCCAGACAGCTTACGAGCAGTACTTC,CASSQTAYEQYF
NA,TRBD1,TRBJ2-7,TRBV30,TGTGCCTGGAACAGGGGGCACGAGCAGTACTTC,CAWNRGHEQYF
NA,NA,TRBJ2-7,TRBV14,TGTGCCAGCAGCCAAGATTCGGCCAGGGCCTACGAGCAGTACTTC,CASSQDSARAYEQYF
once,TRBD2,TRBJ2-7,TRBV6-5,TGTGCCAGCAGCAACCGAGCGGGAGGAGGCAAGCAGTACTTC,CASSNRAGGGKQYF
NA,NA,TRBJ1-5,TRBV6-6,TGTGCCAGCAGGACAGTCAGCAATCAGCCCCAGCATTTT,CASRTVSNQPQHF
NA,TRBD1,TRBJ2-3,TRBV6-6,TGTGCCAGCCTGGAGAGCAGGGGGAAGAGAGATACGCAGTATTTT,CASLESRGKRDTQYF
NA,TRBD2,TRBJ2-5,TRBV18,TGTGCCAGCTCACCACCGCTCGCGGGAGTAGGCACTGAGACCCAGTACTTC,CASSPPLAGVGTETQYF
NA,TRBD1,TRBJ1-1,TRBV6-6,TGTGCCAGCAGAATCGACAGGGGAGACACTGAAGCTTTCTTT,CASRIDRGDTEAFF
NA,NA,TRBJ1-4,TRBV5-1,TGCGCCAGCAGCTCGAGGGGAGTTGGTGAAAAACTGTTTTTT,CASSSRGVGEKLFF
NA,NA,TRBJ2-4,TRBV28,TGTGCCAGCAGTTACGCCCCGACCAATGATCGAGGTGGAGCCAAAAACATTCAGTACTTC,CASSYAPTNDRGGAKNIQYF
NA,NA,TRBJ2-7,TRBV10-3,TGTGCCATCAGTGGTGGTTTGGCGGGCGTCTACGAGCAGTACTTC,CAISGGLAGVYEQYF
once,NA,TRBJ1-2,TRBV6-5,TGTGCCATCGGACGGGACTATGGCTACACCTTC,CAIGRDYGYTF
NA,NA,TRBJ1-5,TRBV7-9,TGTGCCAGCAGCTATAATAGCAATCAGCCCCAGCATTTT,CASSYNSNQPQHF
NA,TRBD2,TRBJ2-1,TRBV28,TGTGCCAGCAGGGCCCAGGGACTAGACAACAATGAGCAGTTCTTC,CASRAQGLDNNEQFF
NA,TRBD1,TRBJ2-5,TRBV7-9,TGTGCCAGCAGCAGGGACAGGTGGGAGACCCAGTACTTC,CASSRDRWETQYF
NA,TRBD2,TRBJ2-1,TRBV7-6,TGTGCCAGCAGCCCTGGGGGGGATCCAGGCTCCTACAATGAGCAGTTCTTC,CASSPGGDPGSYNEQFF